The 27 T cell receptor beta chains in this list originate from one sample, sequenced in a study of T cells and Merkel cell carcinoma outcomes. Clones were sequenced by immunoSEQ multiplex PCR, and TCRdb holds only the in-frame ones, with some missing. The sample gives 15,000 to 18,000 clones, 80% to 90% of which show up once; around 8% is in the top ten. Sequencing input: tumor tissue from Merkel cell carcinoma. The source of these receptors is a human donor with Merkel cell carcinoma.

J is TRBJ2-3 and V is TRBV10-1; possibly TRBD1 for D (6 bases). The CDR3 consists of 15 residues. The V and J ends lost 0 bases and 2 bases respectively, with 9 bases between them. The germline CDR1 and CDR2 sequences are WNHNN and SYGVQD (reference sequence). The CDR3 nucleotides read TGCGCCAGCAGTGAGTCAAGGACAGACACAGATACGCAGTATTTT. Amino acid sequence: CASSESRTDTDTQYF.

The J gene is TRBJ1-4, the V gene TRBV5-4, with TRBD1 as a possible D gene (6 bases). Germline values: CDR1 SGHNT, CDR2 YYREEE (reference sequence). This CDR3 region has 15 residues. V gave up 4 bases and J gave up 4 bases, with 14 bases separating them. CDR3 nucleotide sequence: TGTGCCAGCAGCCGCTCGGGGGCGGGTAATGAAAAACTGTTTTTT. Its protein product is CASSRSGAGNEKLFF.

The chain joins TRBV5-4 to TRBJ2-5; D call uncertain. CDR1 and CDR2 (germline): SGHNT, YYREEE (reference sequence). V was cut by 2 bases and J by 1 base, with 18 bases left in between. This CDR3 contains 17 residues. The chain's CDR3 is CASSLQPTWGIQETQYF. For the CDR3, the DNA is TGTGCCAGCAGCTTACAACCAACATGGGGAATCCAAGAGACCCAGTACTTC.

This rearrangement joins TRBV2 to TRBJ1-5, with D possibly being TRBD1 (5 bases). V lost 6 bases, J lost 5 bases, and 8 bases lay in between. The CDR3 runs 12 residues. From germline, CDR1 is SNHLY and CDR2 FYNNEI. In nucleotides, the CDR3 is TGTGCCAGCAGGGGGACTCATCAGCCCCAGCATTTT. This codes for CASRGTHQPQHF.

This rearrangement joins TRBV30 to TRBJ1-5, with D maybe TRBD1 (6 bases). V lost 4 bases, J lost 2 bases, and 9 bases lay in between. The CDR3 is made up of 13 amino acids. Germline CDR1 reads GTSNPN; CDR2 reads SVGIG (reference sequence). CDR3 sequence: CAWTGARNQPQHF. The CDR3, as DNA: TGTGCCTGGACAGGGGCTCGCAATCAGCCCCAGCATTTT.

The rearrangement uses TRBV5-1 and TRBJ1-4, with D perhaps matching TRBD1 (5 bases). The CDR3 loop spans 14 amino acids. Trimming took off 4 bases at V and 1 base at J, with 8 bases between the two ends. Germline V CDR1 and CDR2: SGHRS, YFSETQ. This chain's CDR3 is CASSADITNEKLFF. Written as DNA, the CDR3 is TGCGCCAGCAGCGCGGACATAACTAATGAAAAACTGTTTTTT.

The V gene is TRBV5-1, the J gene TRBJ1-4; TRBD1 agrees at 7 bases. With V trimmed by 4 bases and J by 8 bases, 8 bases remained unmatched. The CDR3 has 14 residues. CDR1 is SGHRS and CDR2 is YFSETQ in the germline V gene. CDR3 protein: CASSLRQGSEKLFF. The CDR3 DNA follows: TGCGCCAGCAGCCTACGACAGGGATCCGAAAAACTGTTTTTT. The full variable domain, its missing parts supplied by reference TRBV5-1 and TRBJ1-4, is KAGVTQTPRYLIKTRGQQVTLSCSPISGHRSVSWYQQTPGQGLQFLFEYFSETQRNKGNFPGRFSGRQFSNSRSEMNVSTLELGDSALYLCASSLRQGSEKLFFGSGTQLSVL.

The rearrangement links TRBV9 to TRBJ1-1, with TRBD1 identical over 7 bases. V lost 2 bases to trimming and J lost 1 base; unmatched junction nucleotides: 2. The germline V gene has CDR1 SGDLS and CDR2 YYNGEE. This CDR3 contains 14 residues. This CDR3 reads CASSVTGENTEAFF. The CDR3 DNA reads TGTGCCAGCAGCGTCACAGGGGAGAACACTGAAGCTTTCTTT. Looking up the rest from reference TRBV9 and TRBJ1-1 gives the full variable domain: DSGVTQTPKHLITATGQRVTLRCSPRSGDLSVYWYQQSLDQGLQFLIQYYNGEERAKGNILERFSAQQFPDLHSELNLSSLELGDSALYFCASSVTGENTEAFFGQGTRLTVV.

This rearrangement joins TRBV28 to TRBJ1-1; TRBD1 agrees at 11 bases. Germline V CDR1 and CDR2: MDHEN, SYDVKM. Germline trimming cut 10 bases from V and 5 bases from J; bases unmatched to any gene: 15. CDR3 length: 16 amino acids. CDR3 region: CATQSGQGARGTEAFF. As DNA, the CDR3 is TGTGCCACCCAATCTGGACAGGGGGCGCGGGGGACTGAAGCTTTCTTT.

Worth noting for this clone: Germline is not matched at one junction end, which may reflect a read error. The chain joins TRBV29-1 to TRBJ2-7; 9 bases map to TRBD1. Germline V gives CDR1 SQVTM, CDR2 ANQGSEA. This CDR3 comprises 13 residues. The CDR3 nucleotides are TGCAGCGTTGGCGGGACAGGGTACAACGAACAGTACTTC. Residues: CSVGGTGYNEQYF.

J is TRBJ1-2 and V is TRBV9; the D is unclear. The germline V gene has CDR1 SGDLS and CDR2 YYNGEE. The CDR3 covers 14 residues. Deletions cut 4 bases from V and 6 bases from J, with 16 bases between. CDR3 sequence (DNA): TGTGCCAGCAGCCCCCGGGGAGCCGAAAATGGCTACACCTTC. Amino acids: CASSPRGAENGYTF. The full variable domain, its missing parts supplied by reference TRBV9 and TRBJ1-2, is DSGVTQTPKHLITATGQRVTLRCSPRSGDLSVYWYQQSLDQGLQFLIQYYNGEERAKGNILERFSAQQFPDLHSELNLSSLELGDSALYFCASSPRGAENGYTFGSGTRLTVV.

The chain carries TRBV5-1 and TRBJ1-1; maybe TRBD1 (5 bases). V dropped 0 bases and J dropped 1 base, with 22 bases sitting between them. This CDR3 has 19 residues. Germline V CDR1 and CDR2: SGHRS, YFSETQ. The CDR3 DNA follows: TGCGCCAGCAGCTTGGCCGTTGGGCGGAACGTGAGGGGGAACACTGAAGCTTTCTTT. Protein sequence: CASSLAVGRNVRGNTEAFF.

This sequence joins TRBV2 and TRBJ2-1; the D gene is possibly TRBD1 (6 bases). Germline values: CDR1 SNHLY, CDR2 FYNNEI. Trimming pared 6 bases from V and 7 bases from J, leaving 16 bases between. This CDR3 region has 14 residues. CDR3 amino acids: CASRFEQGGNEQFF. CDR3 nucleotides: TGTGCCAGCAGATTCGAACAGGGTGGAAATGAGCAGTTCTTC.

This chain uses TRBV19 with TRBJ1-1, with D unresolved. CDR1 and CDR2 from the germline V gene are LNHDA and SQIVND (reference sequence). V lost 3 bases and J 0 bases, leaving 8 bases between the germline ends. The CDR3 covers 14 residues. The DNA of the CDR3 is TGTGCCAGTAGTATGTGGATGGTGAACACTGAAGCTTTCTTT. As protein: CASSMWMVNTEAFF.

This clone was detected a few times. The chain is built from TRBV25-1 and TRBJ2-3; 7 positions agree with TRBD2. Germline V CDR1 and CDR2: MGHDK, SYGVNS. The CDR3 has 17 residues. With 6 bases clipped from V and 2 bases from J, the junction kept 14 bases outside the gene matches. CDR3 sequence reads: CASRNGGGLRTTDTQYF. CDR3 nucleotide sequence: TGTGCCAGCAGGAACGGCGGGGGTCTCAGAACCACAGATACGCAGTATTTT.

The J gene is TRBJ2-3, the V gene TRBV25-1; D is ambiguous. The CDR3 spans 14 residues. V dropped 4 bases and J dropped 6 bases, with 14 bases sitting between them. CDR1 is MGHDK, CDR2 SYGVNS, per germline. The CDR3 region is CASSGEGLRDTQYF. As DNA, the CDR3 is TGTGCCAGCAGTGGGGAAGGGCTGCGGGATACGCAGTATTTT.

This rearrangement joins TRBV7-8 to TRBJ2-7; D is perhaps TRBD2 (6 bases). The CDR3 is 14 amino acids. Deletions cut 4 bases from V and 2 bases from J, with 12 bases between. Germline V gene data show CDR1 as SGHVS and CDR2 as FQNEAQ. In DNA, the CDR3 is TGTGCCAGCAGCTGGGACTTACCAGCCTACGAGCAGTACTTC. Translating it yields CASSWDLPAYEQYF. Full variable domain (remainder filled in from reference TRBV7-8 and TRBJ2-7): GAGVSQSPRYKVAKRGQDVALRCDPISGHVSLFWYQQALGQGPEFLTYFQNEAQLDKSGLPSDRFFAERPEGSVSTLKIQRTQQEDSAVYLCASSWDLPAYEQYFGPGTRLTVT.

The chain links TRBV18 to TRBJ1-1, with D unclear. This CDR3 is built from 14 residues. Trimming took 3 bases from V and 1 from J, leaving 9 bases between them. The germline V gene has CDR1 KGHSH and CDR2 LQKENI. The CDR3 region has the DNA TGTGCCAGCTCACCGTCAATTAGGAACACTGAAGCTTTCTTT. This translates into CASSPSIRNTEAFF.

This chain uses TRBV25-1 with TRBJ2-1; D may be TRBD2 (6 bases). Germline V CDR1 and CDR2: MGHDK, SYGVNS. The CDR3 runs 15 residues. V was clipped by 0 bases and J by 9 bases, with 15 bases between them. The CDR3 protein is CASSEYLWGVPEQFF. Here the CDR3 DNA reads TGTGCCAGCAGTGAATATCTGTGGGGGGTGCCTGAGCAGTTCTTC.

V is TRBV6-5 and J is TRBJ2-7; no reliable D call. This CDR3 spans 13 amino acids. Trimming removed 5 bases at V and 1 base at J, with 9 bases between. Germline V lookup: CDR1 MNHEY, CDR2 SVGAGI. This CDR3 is CASSNSHSYEQYF. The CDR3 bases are TGTGCCAGCAGTAACAGCCATTCCTACGAGCAGTACTTC.

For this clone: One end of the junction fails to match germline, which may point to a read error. The CDR3 DNA sequence: TGTGTCAGCGGGACTGGGGCGTGGGAAAAACTGTTTTTT. It specifies CVSGTGAWEKLFF. This chain connects TRBV27 to TRBJ1-4; D might be TRBD1 (5 bases). CDR1 MNHEY and CDR2 SMNVEV come from the germline V gene (reference sequence). This CDR3 region has 13 residues.

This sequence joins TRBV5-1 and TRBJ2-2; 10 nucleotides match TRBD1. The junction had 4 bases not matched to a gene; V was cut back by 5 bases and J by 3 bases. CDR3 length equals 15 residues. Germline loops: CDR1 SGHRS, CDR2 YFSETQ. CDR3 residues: CASRTGQGDTGELFF. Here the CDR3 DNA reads TGCGCCAGCAGGACTGGACAGGGGGACACCGGGGAGCTGTTTTTT.

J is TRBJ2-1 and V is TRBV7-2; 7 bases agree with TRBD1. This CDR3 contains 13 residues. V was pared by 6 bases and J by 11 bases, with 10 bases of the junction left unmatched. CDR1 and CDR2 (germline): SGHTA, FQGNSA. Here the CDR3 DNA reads TGTGCCAGCAGGCAAGGGGGCCTGAATAAGCAGTTCTTC. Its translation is CASRQGGLNKQFF.

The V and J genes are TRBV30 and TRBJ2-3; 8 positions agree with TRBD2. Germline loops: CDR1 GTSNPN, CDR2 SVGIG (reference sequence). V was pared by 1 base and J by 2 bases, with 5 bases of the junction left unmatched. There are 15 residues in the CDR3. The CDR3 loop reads CAWSGSSGVTDTQYF. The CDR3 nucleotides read TGTGCCTGGAGTGGTAGTAGCGGGGTCACAGATACGCAGTATTTT. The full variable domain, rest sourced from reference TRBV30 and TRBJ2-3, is SQTIHQWPATLVQPVGSPLSLECTVEGTSNPNLYWYRQAAGRGLQLLFYSVGIGQISSEVPQNLSASRPQDRQFILSSKKLLLSDSGFYLCAWSGSSGVTDTQYFGPGTRLTVL.

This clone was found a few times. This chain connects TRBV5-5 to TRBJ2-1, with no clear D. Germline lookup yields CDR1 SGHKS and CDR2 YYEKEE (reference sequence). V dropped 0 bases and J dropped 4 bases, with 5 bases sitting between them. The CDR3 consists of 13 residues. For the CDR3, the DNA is TGTGCCAGCAGCTTGGAAGCGTACAATGAGCAGTTCTTC. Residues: CASSLEAYNEQFF. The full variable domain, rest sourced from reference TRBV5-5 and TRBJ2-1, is DAGVTQSPTHLIKTRGQQVTLRCSPISGHKSVSWYQQVLGQGPQFIFQYYEKEERGRGNFPDRFSARQFPNYSSELNVNALLLGDSALYLCASSLEAYNEQFFGPGTRLTVL.

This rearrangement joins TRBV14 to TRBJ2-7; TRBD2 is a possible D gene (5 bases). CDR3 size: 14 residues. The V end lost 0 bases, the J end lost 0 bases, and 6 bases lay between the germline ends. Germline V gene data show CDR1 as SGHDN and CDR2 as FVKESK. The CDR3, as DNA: TGTGCCAGCAGCCAAGATCTAGCCTCCTACGAGCAGTACTTC. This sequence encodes CASSQDLASYEQYF.

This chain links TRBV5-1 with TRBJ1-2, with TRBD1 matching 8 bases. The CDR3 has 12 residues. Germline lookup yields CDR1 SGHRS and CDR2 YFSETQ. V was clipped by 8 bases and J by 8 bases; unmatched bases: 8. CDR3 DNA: TGCGCCAGTTCGACAGGGGAGATCGGCTACACCTTC. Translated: CASSTGEIGYTF.